The next 17 T cell receptor beta chains were all read from a single sample in a study of blood T cell repertoires in COVID-19 (TCRdb year 2020). The method behind the library was the immunoSEQ multiplex PCR assay. TCRdb limited this immuneACCESS table to in-frame rearrangements with V and J called. A share of clones is missing; checked studies link under half to unresolved V genes, and the rest is unexplained. This sample has around 220,000 clones in its table, and approximately 79% of those were observed once. Together, the top ten hold 3% to 4% of the sample. Sequencing input: peripheral blood. These receptors came from a woman in her forties with active or convalescent COVID-19.

This rearrangement joins TRBV18 to TRBJ1-3, with a possible D match to TRBD1 (5 bases). CDR1 KGHSH and CDR2 LQKENI come from the germline V gene. Trimming stripped 3 bases from V and 11 bases from J, with 14 bases between. The CDR3 sequence is 13 residues long. DNA for the CDR3: TGTGCCAGCTCACCGCCGGGGGGAACGGCCATATATTTT. It translates to CASSPPGGTAIYF.

The chain carries TRBV19 and TRBJ1-1, with a possible D match to TRBD1 (6 bases). Per germline, CDR1 LNHDA and CDR2 SQIVND (reference sequence). The V and J ends lost 6 bases and 1 base respectively, with 9 bases between them. The CDR3 is 13 residues long. The CDR3: CASRQGANTEAFF. The CDR3 coding sequence is TGTGCCAGTAGACAGGGCGCGAACACTGAAGCTTTCTTT.

This rearrangement joins TRBV2 to TRBJ2-7, with 12 bases matching TRBD2. This CDR3 is 16 amino acids long. The ends lost 4 bases at V and 7 bases at J; junction bases unmatched: 11. CDR1 SNHLY and CDR2 FYNNEI come from the germline V gene. The CDR3 protein is CASSVPSGGAYREQYV. CDR3 sequence (DNA): TGTGCCAGCAGTGTTCCTAGCGGGGGGGCTTATCGGGAGCAGTACGTC.

The CDR3 DNA is TGTGCCAGCAGCTTAACCGAGAACTCGTACAATGAGCAGTTCTTC. Amino acids: CASSLTENSYNEQFF. This sequence joins TRBV7-3 and TRBJ2-1; D remains ambiguous. Trimming took 0 bases from V and 4 from J, leaving 10 bases between them. CDR1 and CDR2 from the germline V gene are SGHTA and FQGTGA. The CDR3 totals 15 residues.

This chain joins TRBV5-5 and TRBJ1-1, with 8 nucleotides matching TRBD1. From germline, CDR1 is SGHKS and CDR2 YYEKEE (reference sequence). After removal of 0 bases from V and 5 bases from J, the junction contained 9 bases not matched to a gene. This CDR3 has 16 amino acids. The DNA for the CDR3 is TGTGCCAGCAGCTTGGGCGACAGGGGAGGAAATACTGAAGCTTTCTTT. Its protein product is CASSLGDRGGNTEAFF. The whole variable domain, remainder taken from reference TRBV5-5 and TRBJ1-1, is DAGVTQSPTHLIKTRGQQVTLRCSPISGHKSVSWYQQVLGQGPQFIFQYYEKEERGRGNFPDRFSARQFPNYSSELNVNALLLGDSALYLCASSLGDRGGNTEAFFGQGTRLTVV.

The chain has TRBV10-1 and TRBJ2-7; 7 positions match TRBD2. CDR1 is WNHNN and CDR2 is SYGVQD in the germline V gene (reference sequence). CDR3 size: 13 residues. The J segment lost 4 bases and the V segment lost 1 base, leaving 1 base of the junction unmatched. CDR3 sequence reads: CASSEWRGYEQYV. The CDR3 DNA sequence: TGCGCCAGCAGTGAGTGGCGGGGGTACGAGCAGTACGTC.

This clone was recorded a few times. The chain is built from TRBV3-1 (or the pseudogene TRBV3-2) and TRBJ1-1, with D tentatively TRBD1 (6 bases). This CDR3 contains 12 residues. Germline CDR1 LGHDT, CDR2 YNNKEL (reference sequence). The V and J ends lost 5 bases and 10 bases respectively, with 14 bases between them. The CDR3 region is CASSGTGFRAFF. As DNA, the CDR3 is TGTGCCAGCAGCGGTACAGGGTTTAGAGCTTTCTTT.

The chain carries TRBV11-2 and TRBJ2-7; 8 bases are shared with TRBD1. The V and J ends lost 5 bases and 3 bases, in that order; junction bases with no gene match: 15. Per germline, CDR1 SGHAT and CDR2 FQNNGV. The CDR3 has 17 residues. The CDR3 spells CASSPPTGTGRLYEQYF. The CDR3 region has the DNA TGTGCCAGCAGCCCTCCCACCGGGACAGGTCGTCTCTACGAGCAGTACTTC.

The V and J genes are TRBV3-1 (or the pseudogene TRBV3-2) and TRBJ1-2; no clear D. The CDR3 runs to 14 residues. CDR1 is LGHDT, CDR2 YNNKEL, per germline (reference sequence). V lost 5 bases, J lost 2 bases, and 12 bases lay in between. The CDR3 reads CASSGSTINYGYTF. DNA for the CDR3: TGTGCCAGCAGCGGATCGACAATAAACTATGGCTACACCTTC.

On this clone: The sample carries other DNA sequences with the same CDR3. The gene calls are TRBV15 and TRBJ1-3; TRBD1 matches at 10 bases. The length of the CDR3 is 14 residues. After removal of 7 bases from V and 5 bases from J, the junction contained 5 bases not matched to a gene. Germline lookup yields CDR1 LNHNV and CDR2 YYDKDF (reference sequence). The CDR3 DNA sequence: TGTGCCACCACCCCGGACAGGGGGAGAAACACCATATATTTT. As protein: CATTPDRGRNTIYF.

This chain links TRBV27 with TRBJ2-7; TRBD1 agrees at 12 bases. CDR1 is MNHEY and CDR2 is SMNVEV in the germline V gene (reference sequence). The J segment lost 6 bases and the V segment lost 6 bases, leaving 9 bases of the junction unmatched. The CDR3 sequence is 15 residues long. The CDR3 loop reads CASSAGTGGSREQYV. CDR3 sequence (DNA): TGTGCCAGCAGCGCGGGGACAGGGGGCTCTCGCGAGCAGTACGTC.

V is TRBV19 and J is TRBJ1-5; 8 positions agree with TRBD1. The germline gives CDR1 LNHDA, CDR2 SQIVND (reference sequence). With 6 bases clipped from V and 3 bases from J, the junction kept 10 bases outside the gene matches. The CDR3 extends over 16 amino acids. This CDR3 reads CASRTRTGLDNQPQHF. DNA of the CDR3: TGTGCCAGTAGGACTCGGACAGGGCTAGACAATCAGCCCCAGCATTTT.

The chain links TRBV19 to TRBJ1-6, with 10 bases fitting TRBD1. Unmatched junction bases numbered 14, after V lost 7 bases and J lost 11 bases. Germline-derived CDR1 and CDR2 are LNHDA and SQIVND (reference sequence). This CDR3 has 16 residues. This CDR3 reads CASTTDLDRGSPPLHF. CDR3 sequence (DNA): TGTGCCAGTACCACAGACCTGGACAGGGGGTCCCCACCCCTCCACTTT.

The chain carries TRBV28 and TRBJ2-2; 7 bases map to TRBD1. With 8 bases clipped from V and 4 bases from J, the junction kept 10 bases outside the gene matches. Per germline, CDR1 MDHEN and CDR2 SYDVKM. CDR3 length equals 15 residues. CDR3 amino acids: CASSRTGTVTGELFF. CDR3 nucleotides: TGTGCCAGCTCCCGGACCGGGACAGTCACCGGGGAGCTGTTTTTT.

This clone was seen only once. The V gene is TRBV19, the J gene TRBJ1-1; D uncertain. Germline-derived CDR1 and CDR2 are LNHDA and SQIVND (reference sequence). Trimming removed 4 bases from V and 1 base from J, with 13 bases in between. The CDR3 is 15 residues long. This chain's CDR3 is CASSNYYQGNTEAFF. The CDR3, as DNA: TGTGCCAGTAGTAACTATTATCAAGGGAACACTGAAGCTTTCTTT.

This chain joins TRBV5-4 and TRBJ1-4; D might be TRBD1 (5 bases). V was cut by 4 bases and J by 5 bases, with 12 bases left in between. Germline lookup yields CDR1 SGHNT and CDR2 YYREEE (reference sequence). The CDR3 is 14 residues long. CDR3 protein: CASSPGGRNEKLFF. The CDR3 DNA sequence: TGTGCCAGCAGCCCCGGGGGGAGGAATGAAAAACTGTTTTTT. The complete variable domain, with remaining parts taken from reference TRBV5-4 and TRBJ1-4, reads ETGVTQSPTHLIKTRGQQVTLRCSSQSGHNTVSWYQQALGQGPQFIFQYYREEENGRGNFPPRFSGLQFPNYSSELNVNALELDDSALYLCASSPGGRNEKLFFGSGTQLSVL.

This chain uses TRBV6-6 with TRBJ2-1; TRBD2 might be the D (5 bases). The germline V gene has CDR1 MNHNY and CDR2 SVGAGI (reference sequence). The CDR3 totals 16 residues. V lost 0 bases, J lost 4 bases, and 13 bases lay in between. CDR3 in amino acids: CASSYSRLADYNEQFF. The CDR3 DNA reads TGTGCCAGCAGTTACTCTCGGCTAGCTGATTACAATGAGCAGTTCTTC.